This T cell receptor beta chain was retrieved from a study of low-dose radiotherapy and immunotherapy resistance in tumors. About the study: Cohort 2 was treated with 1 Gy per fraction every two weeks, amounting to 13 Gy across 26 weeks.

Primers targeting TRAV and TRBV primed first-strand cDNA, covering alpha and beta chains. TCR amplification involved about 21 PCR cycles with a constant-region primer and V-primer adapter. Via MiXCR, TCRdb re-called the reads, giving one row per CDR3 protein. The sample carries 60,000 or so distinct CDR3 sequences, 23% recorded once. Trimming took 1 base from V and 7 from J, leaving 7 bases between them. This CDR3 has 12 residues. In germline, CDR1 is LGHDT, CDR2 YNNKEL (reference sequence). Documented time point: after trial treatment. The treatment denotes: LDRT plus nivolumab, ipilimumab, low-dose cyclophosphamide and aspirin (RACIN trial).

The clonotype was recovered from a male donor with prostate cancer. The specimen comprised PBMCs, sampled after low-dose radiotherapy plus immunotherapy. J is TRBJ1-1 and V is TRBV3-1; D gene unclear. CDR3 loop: CASSQAYSEAFF. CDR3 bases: TGTGCCAGCAGCCAAGCTTACAGTGAAGCTTTCTTT. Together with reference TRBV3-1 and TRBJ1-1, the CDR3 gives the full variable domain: DTAVSQTPKYLVTQMGNDKSIKCEQNLGHDTMYWYKQDSKKFLKIMFSYNNKELIINETVPNRFSPKSPDKAHLNLHINSLELGDSAVYFCASSQAYSEAFFGQGTRLTVV.